The sequence of this T cell receptor (beta chain) was determined in a study of response to subunit inactivated influenza vaccine. Germline values: CDR1 SGHTA, CDR2 FQGNSA. Trimming took 6 bases from V and 2 from J; bases not matched to a gene: 7. The CDR3 has 15 amino acids. Study results and caveats: Authors suggested each seasonal flu vaccination may recruit only limited numbers of new T cells.

This clonotype occurred a few times. Its antigen is currently unknown. TCRdb fed the RT-PCR reads into MiXCR, producing one record per CDR3 protein. The sample contains roughly 710,000 distinct CDR3 sequences, about 14% of which appear only once. V gene TRBV7-2 combines with J gene TRBJ2-1; TRBD2 agrees at 7 bases. The sequencing used PBMCs from blood, collected less than 15 days before vaccination. This TCR was sampled from a man aged 50 or older who received an inactivated influenza vaccine. The CDR3 DNA reads as TGTGCCAGCAGTGCTGCGGGGGTCCCCTACAATGAGCAGTTCTTC. Translated, it gives CASSAAGVPYNEQFF.